This record looks at one T cell receptor beta chain sequence and its context. Its target is not known. CDR1 is SGHTA and CDR2 is FQGTGA in the germline V gene. CDR3 size: 16 residues. The J segment lost 3 bases and the V segment lost 0 bases, leaving 5 bases of the junction unmatched. Repertoires were generated with immunoSEQ multiplex PCR, while TCRdb's copy carries only in-frame clones and drops some. Of around 11,000 clones in the sample, roughly 76% were seen once. The entry originates in a study of OX40 agonist ivuxolimab in advanced cancers. Turning to the study itself: All patients had ivuxolimab intravenously every 2 weeks at 0.01 to 10 mg/kg. A male proportion of 82.7% was recorded, with mean age 60 years and range about 23 to 80.

Findings and limits, study-wide: CD8+ T cells averaged more expanded clones than CD4+.

This sequence joins TRBV7-3 and TRBJ2-1, with 7 bases that match TRBD2. The receptor was isolated from an adult with an advanced solid tumor such as melanoma, head and neck, liver or kidney cancer. The sequencing here drew on CD4+ or CD8+ T cells sorted from blood, taken in a trial of the OX40 agonist ivuxolimab. CDR3: CASSLTAGEVYNEQFF. CDR3 bases: TGTGCCAGCAGCTTAACCGCGGGAGAAGTCTACAATGAGCAGTTCTTC. Combining the CDR3 with reference TRBV7-3 and TRBJ2-1 gives the whole variable domain GAGVSQTPSNKVTEKGKYVELRCDPISGHTALYWYRQSLGQGPEFLIYFQGTGAADDSGLPNDRFFAVRPEGSVSTLKIQRTERGDSAVYLCASSLTAGEVYNEQFFGPGTRLTVL.